This T cell receptor beta chain was observed in a study of cytomegalovirus exposure and HLA in healthy donors. Regarding this clone: Its antigen is currently unknown.

Study-wide results and caveats: The later analysis indicated that the majority of CMV-associated TCR beta chains appeared HLA-restricted.

There are 14 residues in the CDR3. Germline V CDR1 and CDR2: MDHEN, SYDVKM. Losses at the gene ends were 6 bases for V and 2 bases for J; bases not matched to a gene: 6. Amplification used 60 Vbeta primers and 13 Jbeta primers. The protocol was immunoSEQ multiplex PCR, while the TCRdb copy is restricted to in-frame clones and leaves out a portion. The sample yields approximately 120,000 clones, about four fifths seen once. J is TRBJ1-2 and V is TRBV28; 7 nucleotides match TRBD1. The sample taken for sequencing was PBMCs. The TCR comes from a woman aged 45-65 years in good health and CMV-seropositive. The CDR3 loop reads CASSSTGVNYGYTF. The DNA for the CDR3 is TGTGCCAGCAGCTCCACAGGGGTAAACTATGGCTACACCTTC.